This T cell receptor (beta chain) was profiled in a study of T cell responses to AZD1222 COVID-19 vaccine. Broader study findings: In all cases, repertoires were sampled only after the peak T cell response. Donor demographics were predominantly white British with a female majority; clonal diversity may be underestimated. Seropositive at baseline were only a handful of AZD1222 recipients.

CDR1 WNHNN and CDR2 SYGVQD come from the germline V gene (reference sequence). The CDR3 contains 19 residues. Trimming took 3 bases from V and 3 from J; bases not matched to a gene: 17. Assay: immunoSEQ multiplex PCR; the TCRdb copy retains only in-frame clones and omits some. The sample yields roughly 140,000 clones, about 90% seen once. Details on this clone: What it recognizes is unknown.

Here the sequenced sample was peripheral blood, taken on day 0 of MenACWY control vaccination. V gene TRBV10-1 combines with J gene TRBJ1-1; 9 nucleotides agree with TRBD1. The TCR comes from an adult in good health. The CDR3 protein is CASSEYSLGQGSFDTEAFF. The CDR3, as DNA: TGCGCCAGCAGTGAATATTCATTGGGACAGGGAAGTTTTGACACTGAAGCTTTCTTT.